The present entry profiles one T cell receptor (beta chain) with its context. V gave up 7 bases and J gave up 0 bases, with 18 bases separating them. The length of the CDR3 is 16 residues. Looked up from germline, CDR1 is SGHAT and CDR2 is FQNNGV. The data originate from a study of technical replicates of blood from a few donors. Clones were read by immunoSEQ multiplex PCR, and TCRdb kept only the in-frame ones, dropping some. The top ten clones hold about 0.24% of a sample with about 88,000 clones, less than 95% of them seen once. Sequenced input: T cells isolated from PBMCs. The J gene is TRBJ1-1, the V gene TRBV11-2; no firm D call. The receptor was derived from a human donor in good health. DNA of the CDR3: TGTGCCAGCACCCCTCGTTACAGCCCCTTGAACACTGAAGCTTTCTTT. Protein product: CASTPRYSPLNTEAFF.